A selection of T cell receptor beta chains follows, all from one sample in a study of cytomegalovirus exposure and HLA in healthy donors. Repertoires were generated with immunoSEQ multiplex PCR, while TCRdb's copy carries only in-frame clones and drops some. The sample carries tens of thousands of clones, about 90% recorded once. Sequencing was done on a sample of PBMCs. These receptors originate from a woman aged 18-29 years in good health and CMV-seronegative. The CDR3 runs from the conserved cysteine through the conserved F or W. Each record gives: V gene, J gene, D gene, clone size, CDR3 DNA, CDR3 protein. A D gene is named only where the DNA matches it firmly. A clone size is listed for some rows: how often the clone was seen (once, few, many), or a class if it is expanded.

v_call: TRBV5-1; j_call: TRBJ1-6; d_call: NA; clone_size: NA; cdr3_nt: TGCGCCAGCAGCTTGAGTGGACAGAGCTATAATTCACCCCTCCACTTT; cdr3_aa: CASSLSGQSYNSPLHF
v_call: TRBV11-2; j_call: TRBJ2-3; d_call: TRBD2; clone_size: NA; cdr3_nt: TGTGCCAGCAGTTCCGGGACTAGCGGGAGCACGCAGTATTTT; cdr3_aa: CASSSGTSGSTQYF
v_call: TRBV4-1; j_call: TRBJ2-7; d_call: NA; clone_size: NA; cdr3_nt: TGCGCCAGCAGCCAAGCCGCGCGGGGTAGCCCCTACGAGCAGTACTTC; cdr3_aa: CASSQAARGSPYEQYF
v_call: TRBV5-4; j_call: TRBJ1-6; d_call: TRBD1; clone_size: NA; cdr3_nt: TGTGCCAGCAGCTTGGGGAGGGGGCAGGATAATTCACCCCTCCACTTT; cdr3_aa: CASSLGRGQDNSPLHF
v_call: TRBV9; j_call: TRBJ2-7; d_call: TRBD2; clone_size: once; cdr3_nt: TGTGCCAGCAGCACATCCGGGACTAGCAATCTCGGCTCCTACGAGCAGTACTTC; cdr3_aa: CASSTSGTSNLGSYEQYF
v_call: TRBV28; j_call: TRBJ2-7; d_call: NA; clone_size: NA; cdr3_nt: TGTGCCAGCAGTTCGCCATTTCGACAGACTGGCTACGAGCAGTACTTC; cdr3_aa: CASSSPFRQTGYEQYF
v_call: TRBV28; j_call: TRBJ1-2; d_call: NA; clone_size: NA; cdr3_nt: TGTGCCAGCAGCTTAGGAGGCGGCTACACCTTC; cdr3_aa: CASSLGGGYTF
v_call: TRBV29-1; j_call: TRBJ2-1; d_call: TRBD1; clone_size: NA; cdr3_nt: TGCAGCGTTGGACGGCTAGGGACAGGGGATGTAGCGGGATACAATGAGCAGTTCTTC; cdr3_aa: CSVGRLGTGDVAGYNEQFF
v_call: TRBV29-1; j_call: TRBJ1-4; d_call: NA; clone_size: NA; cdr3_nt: TGCAGCGTGGCAGGGGACGGAACTAATGAAAAACTGTTTTTT; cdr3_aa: CSVAGDGTNEKLFF
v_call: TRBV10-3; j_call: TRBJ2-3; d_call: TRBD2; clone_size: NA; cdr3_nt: TGTGCCATCAGGAATCTAGCGGGGGGCACAGATACGCAGTATTTT; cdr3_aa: CAIRNLAGGTDTQYF
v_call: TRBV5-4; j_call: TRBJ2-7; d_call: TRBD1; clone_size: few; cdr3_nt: TGTGCCAGCAGCGGGGGACAGGGTGGGGAGCAGTACTTC; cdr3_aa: CASSGGQGGEQYF
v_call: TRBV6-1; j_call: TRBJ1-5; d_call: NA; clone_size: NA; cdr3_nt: TGTGCCAGCAGTGAAGTACAGGGTCAGCCCCAGCATTTT; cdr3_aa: CASSEVQGQPQHF
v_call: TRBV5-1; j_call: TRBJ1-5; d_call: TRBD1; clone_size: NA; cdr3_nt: TGCGCCAGCAGCTTCGGGACAGGGCCCTATAGCAATCAGCCCCAGCATTTT; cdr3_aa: CASSFGTGPYSNQPQHF
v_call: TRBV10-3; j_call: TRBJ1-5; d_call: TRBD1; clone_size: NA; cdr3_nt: TGTGCCAGCGGAAGTCGACAGGGTAGGAGCAATCAGCCCCAGCATTTT; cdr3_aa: CASGSRQGRSNQPQHF
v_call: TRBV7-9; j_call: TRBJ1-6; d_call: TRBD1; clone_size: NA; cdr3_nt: TGTGCCAGCAGCCCCACCTTACAGACAGGGTTGAACTCACCCCTCCACTTT; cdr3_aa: CASSPTLQTGLNSPLHF
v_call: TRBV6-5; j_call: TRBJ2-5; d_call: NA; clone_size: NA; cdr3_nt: TGTGCCAGCAGTTATAAGGGGCAAGAGACCCAGTACTTC; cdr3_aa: CASSYKGQETQYF
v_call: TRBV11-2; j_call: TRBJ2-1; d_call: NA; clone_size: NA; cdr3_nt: TGTGCCAGCAGCTTAGATCCGGGAGCGGGTGAGCAGTTCTTC; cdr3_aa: CASSLDPGAGEQFF
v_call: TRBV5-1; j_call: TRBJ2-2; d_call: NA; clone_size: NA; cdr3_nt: TGCGCCAGCAGCTTGGCAGGGCGGAACACCGGGGAGCTGTTTTTT; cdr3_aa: CASSLAGRNTGELFF
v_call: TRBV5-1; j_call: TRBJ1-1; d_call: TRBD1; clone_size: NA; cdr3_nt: TGCGCCAGCAGCCTGGGGACAGGGGACACCCCCGAAGCTTTCTTT; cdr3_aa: CASSLGTGDTPEAFF
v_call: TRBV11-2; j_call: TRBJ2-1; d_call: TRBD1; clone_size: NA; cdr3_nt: TGTGCCAGCAGCTTAAGGACAGGGTTGGAGAATGAGCAGTTCTTC; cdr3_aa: CASSLRTGLENEQFF
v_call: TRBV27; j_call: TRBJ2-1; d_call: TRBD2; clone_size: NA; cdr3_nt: TGTGCCAGCAGGCCTAGCGGGACCTACAATGAGCAGTTCTTC; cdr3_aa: CASRPSGTYNEQFF
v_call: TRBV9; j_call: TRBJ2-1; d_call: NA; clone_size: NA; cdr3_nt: TGTGCCAGCACCTCCAGTGGCAATGAGCAGTTCTTC; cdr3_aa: CASTSSGNEQFF
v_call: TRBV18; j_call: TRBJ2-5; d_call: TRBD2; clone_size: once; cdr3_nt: TGTGCCAGCTCACCACGGGCATCAAGCGGGGTGTACCAAGAGACCCAGTACTTC; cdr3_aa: CASSPRASSGVYQETQYF
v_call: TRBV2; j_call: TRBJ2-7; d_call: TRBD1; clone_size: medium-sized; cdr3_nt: TGTGCCAGCAGGCCGGACAGGGGCTTCTCCTACGAGCAGTACTTC; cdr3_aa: CASRPDRGFSYEQYF
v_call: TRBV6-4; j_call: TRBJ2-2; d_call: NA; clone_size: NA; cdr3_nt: TGTGCCAGCAGTGCCGGCGGGGCCTACGTGGCCGGGGAGCTGTTTTTT; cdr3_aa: CASSAGGAYVAGELFF
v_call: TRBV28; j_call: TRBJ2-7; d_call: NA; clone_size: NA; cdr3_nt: TGTGCCAGCAGGGCAAGTACGGGGAGTCCCTACGAGCAGTACTTC; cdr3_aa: CASRASTGSPYEQYF
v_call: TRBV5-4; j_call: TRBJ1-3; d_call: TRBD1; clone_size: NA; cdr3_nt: TGTGCCAGCAGCTTGGCAGGGGGCTTCACTGGAAACACCATATATTTT; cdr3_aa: CASSLAGGFTGNTIYF
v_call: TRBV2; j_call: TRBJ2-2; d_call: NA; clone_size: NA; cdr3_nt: TGTGCCAGCAGTCTCCGGGACTTCACCGGGGAGCTGTTTTTT; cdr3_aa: CASSLRDFTGELFF
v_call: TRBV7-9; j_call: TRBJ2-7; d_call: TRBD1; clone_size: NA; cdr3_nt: TGTGCCAGCAGCTTAGGGACAGGGGGAAACTACGAGCAGTACTTC; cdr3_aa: CASSLGTGGNYEQYF
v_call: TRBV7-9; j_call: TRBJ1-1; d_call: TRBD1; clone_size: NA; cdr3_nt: TGTGCCAGCAGCTTCCGGGCAGGGGGTTACACTGAAGCTTTCTTT; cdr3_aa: CASSFRAGGYTEAFF
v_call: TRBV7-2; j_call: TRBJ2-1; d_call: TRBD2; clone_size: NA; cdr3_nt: TGTGCCAGCAGCTACCAGGGACTAGCGGGCGGCAATGAGCAGTTCTTC; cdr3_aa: CASSYQGLAGGNEQFF
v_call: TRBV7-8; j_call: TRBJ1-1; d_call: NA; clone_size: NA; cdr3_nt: TGTGCCAGCAGCCGCGGACTGAGGAACACTGAAGCTTTCTTT; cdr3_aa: CASSRGLRNTEAFF
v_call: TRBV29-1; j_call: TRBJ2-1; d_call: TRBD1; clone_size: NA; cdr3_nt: TGCAGCGTTGCCGAGGGACAGGTTCTGGTGCAGTTCTTC; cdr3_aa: CSVAEGQVLVQFF
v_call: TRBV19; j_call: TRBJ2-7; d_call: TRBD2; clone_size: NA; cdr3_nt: TGTGCCAGTAGTAGTAGCGGGAGAACCTACGAGCAGTACTTC; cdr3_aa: CASSSSGRTYEQYF
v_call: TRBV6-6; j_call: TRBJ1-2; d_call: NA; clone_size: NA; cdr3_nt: TGTGCCAGCAGAATTGAAGCAGGGATCTATGGCTACACCTTC; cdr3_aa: CASRIEAGIYGYTF
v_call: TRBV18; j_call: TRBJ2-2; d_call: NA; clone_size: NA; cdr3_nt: TGTGCCAGCTCACCACCTAGCGCCGGGGAGCTGTTTTTT; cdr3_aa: CASSPPSAGELFF
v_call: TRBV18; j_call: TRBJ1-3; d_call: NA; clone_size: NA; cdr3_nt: TGTGCCAGCTCACCGACAGACGACTCTGGAAACACCATATATTTT; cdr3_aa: CASSPTDDSGNTIYF
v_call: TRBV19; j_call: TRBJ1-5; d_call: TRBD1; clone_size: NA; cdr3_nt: TGTGCCAGTAGGGACAGGGGTGGGCAGCCCCAGCATTTT; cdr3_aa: CASRDRGGQPQHF
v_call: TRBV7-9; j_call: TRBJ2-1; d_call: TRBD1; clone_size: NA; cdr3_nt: TGTGCCAGCAGCTTTGGCGGGACAGGGTACAATGAGCAGTTCTTC; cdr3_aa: CASSFGGTGYNEQFF
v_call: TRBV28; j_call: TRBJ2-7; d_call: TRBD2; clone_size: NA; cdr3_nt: TGTGCCAGCAGTCAGACTAGCGGGAGTAGCCACGAGCAGTACTTC; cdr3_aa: CASSQTSGSSHEQYF
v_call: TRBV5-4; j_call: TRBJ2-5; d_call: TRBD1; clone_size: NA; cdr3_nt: TGTGCCAGCAGCTGGGCTGCCGGGACAGGACCACAAGAGACCCAGTACTTC; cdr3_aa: CASSWAAGTGPQETQYF
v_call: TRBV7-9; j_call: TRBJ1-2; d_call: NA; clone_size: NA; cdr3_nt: TGTGCCAGCAGCTTAGAAGACAGTCCATTCTATGGCTACACCTTC; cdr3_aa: CASSLEDSPFYGYTF
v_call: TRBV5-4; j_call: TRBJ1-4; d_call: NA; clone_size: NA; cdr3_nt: TGTGCCAGCAGCTTGGGGCGGGGAGAAAAACTGTTTTTT; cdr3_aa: CASSLGRGEKLFF
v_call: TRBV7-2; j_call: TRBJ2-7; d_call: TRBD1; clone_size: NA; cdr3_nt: TGTGCCAGCAGCTTCGACAGGGCCTCCTACGAGCAGTACTTC; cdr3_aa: CASSFDRASYEQYF
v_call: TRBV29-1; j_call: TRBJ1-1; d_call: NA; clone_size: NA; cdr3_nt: TGCAGCGCGGAGAGAACGAACACTGAAGCTTTCTTT; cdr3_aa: CSAERTNTEAFF
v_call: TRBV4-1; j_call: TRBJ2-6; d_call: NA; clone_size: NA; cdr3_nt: TGCGCCAGCAGCCAAGACTTTTCTGGGGCCAACGTCCTGACTTTC; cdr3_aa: CASSQDFSGANVLTF
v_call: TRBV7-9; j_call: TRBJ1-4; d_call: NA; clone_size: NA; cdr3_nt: TGTGCCAGCAGCTTTTCGGGGGGCCTGGAAAAACTGTTTTTT; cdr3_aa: CASSFSGGLEKLFF
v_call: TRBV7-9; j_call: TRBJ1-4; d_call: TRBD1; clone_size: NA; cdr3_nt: TGTGCCAGCAGTCCCGGGACAGGGGGCGATCTAGGTGAAAAACTGTTTTTT; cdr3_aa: CASSPGTGGDLGEKLFF
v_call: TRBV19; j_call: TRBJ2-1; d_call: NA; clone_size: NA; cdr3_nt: TGTGCCAGTGGGGCCGTTAGCTCCTACAATGAGCAGTTCTTC; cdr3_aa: CASGAVSSYNEQFF
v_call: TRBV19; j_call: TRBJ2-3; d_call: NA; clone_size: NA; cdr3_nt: TGTGCCAGTAGTAACCAGGGGATACCTAGCACAGATACGCAGTATTTT; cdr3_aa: CASSNQGIPSTDTQYF
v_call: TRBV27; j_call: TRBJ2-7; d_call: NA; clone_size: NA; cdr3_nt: TGTGCCAGCAGTTTATCGGCACGGAGAAGCTCCTACGAGCAGTACTTC; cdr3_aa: CASSLSARRSSYEQYF